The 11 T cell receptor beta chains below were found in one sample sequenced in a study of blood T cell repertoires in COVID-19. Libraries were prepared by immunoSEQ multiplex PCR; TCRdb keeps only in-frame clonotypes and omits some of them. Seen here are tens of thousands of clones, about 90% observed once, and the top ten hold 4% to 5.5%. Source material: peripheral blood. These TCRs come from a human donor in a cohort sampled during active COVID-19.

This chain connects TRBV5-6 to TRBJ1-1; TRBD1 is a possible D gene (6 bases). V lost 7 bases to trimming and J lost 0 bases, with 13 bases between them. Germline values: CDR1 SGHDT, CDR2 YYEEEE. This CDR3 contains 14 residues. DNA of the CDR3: TGTGCCAGCTTGATCACAGGGTTGAACACTGAAGCTTTCTTT. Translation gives CASLITGLNTEAFF.

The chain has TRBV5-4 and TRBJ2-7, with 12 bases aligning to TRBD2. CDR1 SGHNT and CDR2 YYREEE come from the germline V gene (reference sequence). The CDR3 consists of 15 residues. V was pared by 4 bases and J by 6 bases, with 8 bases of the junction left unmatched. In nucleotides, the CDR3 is TGTGCCAGCAGCCCACGGACTAGCGGGGCGGGCGAGCAGTACTTC. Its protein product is CASSPRTSGAGEQYF.

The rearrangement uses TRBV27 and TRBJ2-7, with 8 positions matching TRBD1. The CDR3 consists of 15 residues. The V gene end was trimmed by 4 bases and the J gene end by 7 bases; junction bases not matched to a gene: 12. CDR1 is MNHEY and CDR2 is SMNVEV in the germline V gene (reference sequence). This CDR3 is CASSSDRAARREQYF. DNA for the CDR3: TGTGCCAGCAGTTCGGACAGGGCGGCAAGAAGGGAGCAGTACTTC.

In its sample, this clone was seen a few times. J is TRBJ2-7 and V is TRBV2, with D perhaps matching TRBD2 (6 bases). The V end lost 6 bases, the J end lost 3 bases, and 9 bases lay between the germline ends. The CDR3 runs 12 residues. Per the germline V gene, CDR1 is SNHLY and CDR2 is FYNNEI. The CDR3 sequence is CASREGNYEQYF. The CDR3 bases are TGTGCCAGCAGGGAGGGTAACTACGAGCAGTACTTC. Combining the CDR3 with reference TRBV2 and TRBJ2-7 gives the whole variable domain EPEVTQTPSHQVTQMGQEVILRCVPISNHLYFYWYRQILGQKVEFLVSFYNNEISEKSEIFDDQFSVERPDGSNFTLKIRSTKLEDSAMYFCASREGNYEQYFGPGTRLTVT.

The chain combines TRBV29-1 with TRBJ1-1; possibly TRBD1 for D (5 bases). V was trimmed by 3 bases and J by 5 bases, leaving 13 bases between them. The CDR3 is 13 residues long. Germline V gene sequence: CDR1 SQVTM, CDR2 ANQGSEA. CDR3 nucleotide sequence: TGCAGCGTTGAGAGGGGACTGGGGACTGAAGCTTTCTTT. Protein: CSVERGLGTEAFF.

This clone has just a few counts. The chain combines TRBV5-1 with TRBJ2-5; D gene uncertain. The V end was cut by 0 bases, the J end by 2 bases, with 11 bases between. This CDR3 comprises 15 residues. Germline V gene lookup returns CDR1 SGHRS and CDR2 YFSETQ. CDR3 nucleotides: TGCGCCAGCAGCTTGGCATCTGCAGTACAAGAGACCCAGTACTTC. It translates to CASSLASAVQETQYF.

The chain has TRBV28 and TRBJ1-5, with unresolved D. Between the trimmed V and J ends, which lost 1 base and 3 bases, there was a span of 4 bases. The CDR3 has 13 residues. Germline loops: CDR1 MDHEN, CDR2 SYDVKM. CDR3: CASSLFINQPQHF. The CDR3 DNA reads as TGTGCCAGCAGTTTATTTATCAATCAGCCCCAGCATTTT.

CDR3 protein: CASSLAMGLAGDTDTQYF. CDR3 DNA: TGTGCCAGCAGCTTAGCAATGGGACTAGCGGGCGACACAGATACGCAGTATTTT. This chain links TRBV7-8 with TRBJ2-3; TRBD2 agrees at 12 bases. The V gene's germline CDR1 is SGHVS and CDR2 FQNEAQ. The CDR3 consists of 18 residues. V shed 0 bases, J shed 2 bases, and the junction held 6 bases outside the gene matches.

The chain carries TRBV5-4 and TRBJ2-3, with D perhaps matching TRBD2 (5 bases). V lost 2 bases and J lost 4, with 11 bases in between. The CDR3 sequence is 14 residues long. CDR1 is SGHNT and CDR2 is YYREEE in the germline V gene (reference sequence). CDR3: CASSLSLAADTQYF. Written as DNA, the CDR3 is TGTGCCAGCAGCTTAAGTCTAGCAGCAGATACGCAGTATTTT. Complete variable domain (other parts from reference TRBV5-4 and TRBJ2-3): ETGVTQSPTHLIKTRGQQVTLRCSSQSGHNTVSWYQQALGQGPQFIFQYYREEENGRGNFPPRFSGLQFPNYSSELNVNALELDDSALYLCASSLSLAADTQYFGPGTRLTVL.

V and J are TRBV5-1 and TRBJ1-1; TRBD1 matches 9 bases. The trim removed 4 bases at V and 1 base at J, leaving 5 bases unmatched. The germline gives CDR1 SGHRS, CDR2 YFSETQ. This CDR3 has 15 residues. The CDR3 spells CASSVQGAQNTEAFF. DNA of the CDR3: TGCGCCAGCAGCGTACAGGGGGCCCAGAACACTGAAGCTTTCTTT. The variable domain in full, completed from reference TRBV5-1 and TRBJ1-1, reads KAGVTQTPRYLIKTRGQQVTLSCSPISGHRSVSWYQQTPGQGLQFLFEYFSETQRNKGNFPGRFSGRQFSNSRSEMNVSTLELGDSALYLCASSVQGAQNTEAFFGQGTRLTVV.

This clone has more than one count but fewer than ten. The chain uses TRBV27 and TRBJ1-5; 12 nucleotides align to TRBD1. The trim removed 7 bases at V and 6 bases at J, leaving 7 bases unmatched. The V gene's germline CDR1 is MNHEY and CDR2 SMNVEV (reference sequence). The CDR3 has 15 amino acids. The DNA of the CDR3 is TGTGCCAGCAAGCCGGGACAGGGGGCTGTTCAGCCCCAGCATTTT. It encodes CASKPGQGAVQPQHF.